The 8 T cell receptor beta chains presented below share a single source sample, sequenced in a study of shared clonotypes between healthy human individuals. Method: immunoSEQ multiplex PCR; TCRdb's copy keeps in-frame clones and lacks some. This sample has hundreds of thousands of clones; approximately 80% occur once, and the top ten carry around 12%. Sequencing was performed on PBMCs. These TCRs come from a woman in her forties in good health. Some clones in this sample may be carry-over from other donors' samples.

The rearrangement joins TRBV9 to TRBJ2-3, with a tentative D call TRBD1 (5 bases). The CDR3 has 16 amino acids. V lost 6 bases to trimming and J lost 0 bases, with 17 bases between them. CDR1 and CDR2 (germline): SGDLS, YYNGEE. The CDR3: CASTRDATASTDTQYF. In DNA, the CDR3 is TGTGCCAGCACCAGAGATGCGACAGCTAGCACAGATACGCAGTATTTT.

CDR3 in amino acids: CASLTVTENSPLHF. The CDR3 DNA reads as TGTGCCAGCCTAACCGTGACGGAAAATTCACCCCTCCACTTT. The V gene is TRBV2, the J gene TRBJ1-6; D is ambiguous. This CDR3 has 14 residues. Germline V gene data show CDR1 as SNHLY and CDR2 as FYNNEI. V lost 8 bases and J lost 7, with 15 bases in between.

The CDR3 DNA reads TGTGCCAGCAGTGAGTGGCTAGCGGGCCCAGAGACCCAGTACTTC. Protein product: CASSEWLAGPETQYF. The chain uses TRBV2 and TRBJ2-5, with 8 bases lining up with TRBD2. CDR3 length: 15 residues. V gave up 3 bases and J gave up 4 bases; unmatched junction bases: 7. CDR1 SNHLY and CDR2 FYNNEI come from the germline V gene.

With regard to this clone: A far more abundant clone sits one base away, making this likely a read error. The chain employs TRBV30 and TRBJ2-5; 16 bases agree with TRBD2. The DNA end is a closer match to TRBJ2-7, so the J assignment may be wrong. Germline values: CDR1 GTSNPN, CDR2 SVGIG (reference sequence). The length of the CDR3 is 18 residues. CDR3: CAWSKPGLAGGSSCEQYF. The CDR3 coding sequence is TGTGCCTGGAGTAAGCCGGGACTAGCGGGAGGGTCCTCCTGCGAGCAGTACTTC.

The V and J genes are TRBV7-9 and TRBJ2-1; D is ambiguous. The germline V and J ends were trimmed by 4 bases and 4 bases, with 11 bases remaining between them. Germline values: CDR1 SEHNR, CDR2 FQNEAQ (reference sequence). There are 14 residues in the CDR3. The CDR3 DNA follows: TGTGCCAGCAGCTCCTACTTTGGGTACAATGAGCAGTTCTTC. Translating it yields CASSSYFGYNEQFF. The full variable domain, with the rest looked up from reference TRBV7-9 and TRBJ2-1, is DTGVSQNPRHKITKRGQNVTFRCDPISEHNRLYWYRQTLGQGPEFLTYFQNEAQLEKSRLLSDRFSAERPKGSFSTLEIQRTEQGDSAMYLCASSSYFGYNEQFFGPGTRLTVL.

CDR3 DNA: TGTGCCACCAGCACGGGGACAGTTGAGACCCAGTACTTC. Residues: CATSTGTVETQYF. The chain uses TRBV15 and TRBJ2-5, with TRBD1 matching over 7 bases. Losses at the gene ends were 4 bases for V and 5 bases for J; bases not matched to a gene: 4. The CDR3 sequence is 13 residues long. Germline CDR1 and CDR2: LNHNV and YYDKDF (reference sequence).

On this clone: A far more abundant clone sits one base away, making this likely a read error. Other DNA sequences in this specimen translate into the identical CDR3. This chain joins TRBV15 and TRBJ1-1; 7 bases line up with TRBD1. The CDR3 contains 14 residues. V trimming: 4 bases; J trimming: 3 bases; junction bases outside the gene matches: 5. Germline values: CDR1 LNHNV, CDR2 YYDKDF (reference sequence). The CDR3 spells CATSTGRGDTEAFF. In DNA, the CDR3 is TGTGCCACCAGCACTGGCAGGGGGGACACTGAAGCTTTCTTT.

The CDR3: CAWRSRLAGDFYEQYF. CDR3 DNA sequence: TGTGCCTGGAGATCTAGACTAGCGGGGGATTTCTACGAGCAGTACTTC. V and J are TRBV30 and TRBJ2-7; 12 nucleotides match TRBD2. CDR3 length: 16 residues. V lost 3 bases to trimming and J lost 3 bases; unmatched junction nucleotides: 9. Germline lookup yields CDR1 GTSNPN and CDR2 SVGIG (reference sequence).